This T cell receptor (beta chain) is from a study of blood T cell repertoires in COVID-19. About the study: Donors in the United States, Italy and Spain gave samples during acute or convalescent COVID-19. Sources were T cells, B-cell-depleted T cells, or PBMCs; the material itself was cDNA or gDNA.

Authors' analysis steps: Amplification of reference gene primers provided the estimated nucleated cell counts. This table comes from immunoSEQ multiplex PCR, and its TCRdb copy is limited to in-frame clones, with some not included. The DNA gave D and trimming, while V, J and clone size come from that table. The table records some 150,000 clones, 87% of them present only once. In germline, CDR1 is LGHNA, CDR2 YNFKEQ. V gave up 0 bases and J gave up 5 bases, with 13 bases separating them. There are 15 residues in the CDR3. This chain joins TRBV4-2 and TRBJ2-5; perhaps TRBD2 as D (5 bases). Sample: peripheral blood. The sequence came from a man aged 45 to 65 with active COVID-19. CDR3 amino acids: CASSQEDWIRETQYF. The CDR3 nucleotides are TGTGCCAGCAGCCAAGAGGACTGGATCCGGGAGACCCAGTACTTC.